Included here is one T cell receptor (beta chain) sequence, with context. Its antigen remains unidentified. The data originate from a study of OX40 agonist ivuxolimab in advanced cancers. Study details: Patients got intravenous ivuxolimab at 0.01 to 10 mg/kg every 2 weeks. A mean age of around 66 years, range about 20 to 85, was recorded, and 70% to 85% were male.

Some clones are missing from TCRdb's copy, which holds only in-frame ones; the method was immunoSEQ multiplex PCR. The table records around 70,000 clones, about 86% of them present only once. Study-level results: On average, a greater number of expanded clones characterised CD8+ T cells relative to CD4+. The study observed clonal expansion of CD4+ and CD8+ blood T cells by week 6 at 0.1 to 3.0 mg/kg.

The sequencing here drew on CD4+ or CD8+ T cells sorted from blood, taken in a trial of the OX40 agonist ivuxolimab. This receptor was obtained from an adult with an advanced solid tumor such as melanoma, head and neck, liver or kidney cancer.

The DNA for the CDR3 is TGTGCCAGCAGCTTGGCCCGGCAGCCGCATAATTCACCCCTCCACTTT. Translation: CASSLARQPHNSPLHF. The chain carries TRBV5-6 and TRBJ1-6; D remains unclear. Trimming pared 0 bases from V and 5 bases from J, leaving 12 bases between. Looked up from germline, CDR1 is SGHDT and CDR2 is YYEEEE. There are 16 residues in the CDR3.